The rows below give T cell receptor beta chains drawn from one sample of a study of tumor-infiltrating lymphocytes in primary liver carcinoma. TCRdb ran MiXCR on the multiplex PCR reads and lists one entry per CDR3 protein. The sample gives 180,000 or so distinct CDR3 sequences, around 60% of which show up once; around 74% is in the top ten. Sequenced material: peripheral blood. Receptors were obtained from a man aged 40-50 years with primary liver carcinoma and hepatitis B virus infection. CDR3s include the opening cysteine and the closing phenylalanine or tryptophan. A D gene is named only where the DNA matches it firmly. Clone sizes are given selectively: once, few, many, or a class where the clone is expanded.

J gene: TRBJ2-7; D gene: -; V gene: TRBV7-8; clone size: -; CDR3 protein: CASSPPTGRRSSYEQYF; CDR3 DNA: TGTGCCAGCAGCCCCCCCACTGGGAGGCGTAGCTCCTACGAGCAGTACTTC
J gene: TRBJ2-7; D gene: -; V gene: TRBV11-2; clone size: -; CDR3 protein: CAGSLVGGAYEQYF; CDR3 DNA: TGTGCCGGCAGCTTGGTAGGCGGAGCCTACGAACAGTACTTC
J gene: TRBJ1-1; D gene: TRBD1; V gene: TRBV11-2; clone size: -; CDR3 protein: CASSSPPGQLNIEAFF; CDR3 DNA: TGTGCCAGCAGTTCGCCCCCGGGACAGCTGAACATTGAAGCTTTCTTT
J gene: TRBJ2-2; D gene: TRBD2; V gene: TRBV5-1; clone size: -; CDR3 protein: CASSSLAGVVSGTGELFF; CDR3 DNA: TGCGCCAGCAGCTCCCTGGCGGGAGTGGTATCCGGCACCGGGGAGCTCTTTTTT
J gene: TRBJ2-7; D gene: TRBD1; V gene: TRBV4-1; clone size: -; CDR3 protein: CASSHTEGGTGFEQYF; CDR3 DNA: TGCGCCAGCAGCCACACCGAGGGTGGGACAGGGTTTGAGCAGTACTTC
J gene: TRBJ2-3; D gene: -; V gene: TRBV29-1; clone size: once; CDR3 protein: CSVQRRGQRFIDTQYF; CDR3 DNA: TGCAGCGTGCAAAGGAGGGGACAGAGGTTCATAGATACGCAGTATTTT
J gene: TRBJ2-6; D gene: TRBD2; V gene: TRBV11-2; clone size: -; CDR3 protein: CASGFHIGLEGTGANVLTF; CDR3 DNA: TGTGCCAGCGGCTTCCATATCGGACTAGAGGGGACTGGGGCCAACGTCCTGACTTTC
J gene: TRBJ2-3; D gene: -; V gene: TRBV5-4; clone size: few; CDR3 protein: CASSPTGADTQYF; CDR3 DNA: TGTGCCAGCAGCCCCACGGGGGCAGATACGCAGTATTTT
J gene: TRBJ2-1; D gene: TRBD2; V gene: TRBV11-1; clone size: many; CDR3 protein: CASSLALGTSGLNEQFF; CDR3 DNA: TGTGCCAGCAGCTTAGCGCTGGGGACTAGCGGGCTCAATGAGCAGTTCTTC
J gene: TRBJ2-1; D gene: TRBD2; V gene: TRBV6-1; clone size: few; CDR3 protein: CASTPPGGVSYNEQFF; CDR3 DNA: TGTGCCAGCACTCCCCCGGGGGGAGTTTCCTACAATGAGCAGTTCTTC
J gene: TRBJ2-3; D gene: TRBD2; V gene: TRBV30; clone size: -; CDR3 protein: CAWTGAGGYPTDTQYF; CDR3 DNA: TGTGCCTGGACAGGGGCGGGGGGCTACCCCACAGATACGCAGTATTTT
J gene: TRBJ2-7; D gene: -; V gene: TRBV5-6; clone size: few; CDR3 protein: CASSDDGPYEQYF; CDR3 DNA: TGTGCCAGCAGCGACGACGGGCCCTACGAGCAGTACTTC
J gene: TRBJ2-7; D gene: TRBD1; V gene: TRBV29-1; clone size: few; CDR3 protein: CSVPRHQGEEQYF; CDR3 DNA: TGCAGCGTTCCCCGCCATCAGGGGGAGGAGCAGTACTTC
J gene: TRBJ2-3; D gene: -; V gene: TRBV29-1; clone size: -; CDR3 protein: CSVPRGDTQYF; CDR3 DNA: TGCAGCGTTCCCCGGGGAGATACGCAGTATTTT
J gene: TRBJ2-5; D gene: TRBD2; V gene: TRBV4-2; clone size: -; CDR3 protein: CASSQGASGRAQETQHF; CDR3 DNA: TGTGCCAGCAGCCAAGGGGCAAGCGGGAGGGCCCAAGAGACCCAGCACTTC
J gene: TRBJ2-5; D gene: -; V gene: TRBV11-2; clone size: many; CDR3 protein: CASSLGGLAGQGETQYF; CDR3 DNA: TGTGCCAGCAGCTTAGGTGGATTAGCGGGACAGGGCGAGACCCAGTACTTC
J gene: TRBJ1-4; D gene: -; V gene: TRBV29-1; clone size: -; CDR3 protein: CSVVVREWELFF; CDR3 DNA: TGCAGCGTTGTGGTCAGAGAGTGGGAACTGTTTTTT
J gene: TRBJ2-7; D gene: -; V gene: TRBV6-6; clone size: -; CDR3 protein: CASIKNYLAHEQYF; CDR3 DNA: TGTGCCAGCATTAAGAACTACTTGGCCCACGAGCAGTACTTC
J gene: TRBJ1-1; D gene: -; V gene: TRBV5-5; clone size: once; CDR3 protein: CASSPSTVDTEASF; CDR3 DNA: TGTGCCAGCAGCCCGTCGACAGTGGACACTGAAGCTTCCTTT
J gene: TRBJ2-2; D gene: -; V gene: TRBV6-1; clone size: -; CDR3 protein: CAITVQWGNTGELFF; CDR3 DNA: TGTGCCATCACGGTACAGTGGGGAAACACCGGGGAGCTGTTTTTT
J gene: TRBJ1-1; D gene: TRBD1; V gene: TRBV11-2; clone size: -; CDR3 protein: CASSSVPQGKNTEAFF; CDR3 DNA: TGTGCCAGCAGCTCAGTGCCACAGGGGAAGAACACTGAAGCTTTCTTT
J gene: TRBJ2-3; D gene: TRBD1; V gene: TRBV11-2; clone size: -; CDR3 protein: CASSLGLFTGVATDTHYF; CDR3 DNA: TGTGCCAGCAGCTTAGGTCTTTTCACAGGGGTCGCCACGGATACGCATTATTTT
J gene: TRBJ1-3; D gene: -; V gene: TRBV5-5; clone size: -; CDR3 protein: CASSVDFGLAMGFLGNTIYF; CDR3 DNA: TGTGCCAGCAGCGTGGATTTTGGATTGGCCATGGGCTTTCTGGGAAACACCATATATTTT
J gene: TRBJ2-3; D gene: -; V gene: TRBV29-1; clone size: -; CDR3 protein: CSVPLISGTSDTQYF; CDR3 DNA: TGCAGCGTTCCCCTAATTAGCGGTACTTCAGATACGCAGTATTTT
J gene: TRBJ2-7; D gene: -; V gene: TRBV11-2; clone size: -; CDR3 protein: CVSSLDPRDGQYF; CDR3 DNA: TGTGTCAGCAGCTTAGATCCCAGGGACGGGCAGTACTTC
J gene: TRBJ1-5; D gene: -; V gene: TRBV4-1; clone size: -; CDR3 protein: CAGSQDVRGDQPQHF; CDR3 DNA: TGCGCCGGCAGCCAAGATGTGAGGGGGGATCAGCCCCAGCATTTT
J gene: TRBJ1-2; D gene: TRBD1; V gene: TRBV5-1; clone size: -; CDR3 protein: CASSSGQGVYGYTF; CDR3 DNA: TGCGCCAGCAGCTCGGGACAGGGAGTCTATGGCTACACCTTC
J gene: TRBJ2-7; D gene: -; V gene: TRBV11-2; clone size: many; CDR3 protein: CASSLGAYYEQYF; CDR3 DNA: TGTGCCAGCAGCTTGGGTGCCTACTACGAGCAGTACTTC
J gene: TRBJ1-1; D gene: -; V gene: TRBV6-2/TRBV6-3; clone size: -; CDR3 protein: CASSYAPGQNTEAFF; CDR3 DNA: TGTGCCAGCAGTTACGCGCCGGGACAGAACACTGAAGCTTTCTTT
J gene: TRBJ2-3; D gene: TRBD2; V gene: TRBV4-2; clone size: once; CDR3 protein: CASSQETSGTVPDTQYF; CDR3 DNA: TGTGCCAGCAGCCAGGAAACTAGCGGGACGGTACCCGATACGCAGTATTTT
J gene: TRBJ2-3; D gene: TRBD2; V gene: TRBV10-3; clone size: -; CDR3 protein: CAISESAGATDTQYF; CDR3 DNA: TGTGCCATCAGTGAGTCGGCGGGAGCCACAGATACGCAGTATTTT
J gene: TRBJ1-3; D gene: TRBD1; V gene: TRBV7-6; clone size: -; CDR3 protein: CASSFGQASGNTIYF; CDR3 DNA: TGTGCCAGCAGTTTTGGACAGGCCTCTGGAAACACCATATATTTT
J gene: TRBJ1-3; D gene: -; V gene: TRBV5-5; clone size: -; CDR3 protein: CASSFGRRAQSLSGNTIYF; CDR3 DNA: TGTGCCAGCAGCTTTGGAAGGCGGGCCCAGAGCCTCTCTGGAAACACCATATATTTT
J gene: TRBJ1-1; D gene: -; V gene: TRBV11-3; clone size: -; CDR3 protein: CTSSFTRMNTEAFF; CDR3 DNA: TGTACCAGCAGTTTCACACGCATGAACACTGAAGCTTTCTTT
J gene: TRBJ2-7; D gene: TRBD1; V gene: TRBV6-6; clone size: -; CDR3 protein: CASSYIGDSPYEQYF; CDR3 DNA: TGTGCCAGCAGTTACATTGGGGACAGCCCCTACGAGCAGTACTTC
J gene: TRBJ2-1; D gene: TRBD1; V gene: TRBV29-1; clone size: -; CDR3 protein: CSVYSGTGVRNEQFF; CDR3 DNA: TGCAGCGTTTATTCCGGGACAGGGGTCCGCAATGAGCAGTTCTTC
J gene: TRBJ1-2; D gene: -; V gene: TRBV30; clone size: -; CDR3 protein: CAWSPLGNYGYTF; CDR3 DNA: TGTGCCTGGAGTCCCTTGGGGAACTATGGCTACACCTTC
J gene: TRBJ1-5; D gene: -; V gene: TRBV11-2; clone size: many; CDR3 protein: CASSSDITQPQHF; CDR3 DNA: TGTGCCAGCAGCTCCGACATTACCCAGCCCCAGCATTTT
J gene: TRBJ2-1; D gene: TRBD2; V gene: TRBV29-1; clone size: -; CDR3 protein: CSAAGLAGYNKQFF; CDR3 DNA: TGCAGCGCCGCCGGGCTAGCGGGCTACAATAAGCAGTTCTTC
J gene: TRBJ1-5; D gene: -; V gene: TRBV6-1; clone size: -; CDR3 protein: CASDTQGGFKPQHF; CDR3 DNA: TGTGCCAGCGACACCCAGGGTGGGTTTAAGCCCCAGCATTTT
J gene: TRBJ2-4; D gene: -; V gene: TRBV5-4; clone size: -; CDR3 protein: CASSPGVAYENIQYF; CDR3 DNA: TGTGCCAGCAGCCCCGGGGTGGCATACGAAAACATTCAGTACTTC
J gene: TRBJ2-2; D gene: TRBD2; V gene: TRBV6-2/TRBV6-3; clone size: -; CDR3 protein: CASSPGLARLTGELFF; CDR3 DNA: TGTGCCAGCAGTCCGGGACTAGCGCGACTCACCGGGGAGCTGTTTTTT
J gene: TRBJ1-1; D gene: -; V gene: TRBV6-5; clone size: -; CDR3 protein: CASSYEGLYMNTEAFF; CDR3 DNA: TGTGCCAGCAGTTACGAGGGTTTGTACATGAACACTGAAGCTTTCTTT
J gene: TRBJ1-2; D gene: -; V gene: TRBV5-4; clone size: few; CDR3 protein: CASSFSQLPGGYTF; CDR3 DNA: TGTGCCAGCAGCTTCTCACAGCTCCCCGGTGGCTACACCTTC
J gene: TRBJ1-1; D gene: -; V gene: TRBV6-1; clone size: -; CDR3 protein: CASSEAPGYRTEAFF; CDR3 DNA: TGTGCCAGCAGTGAAGCTCCCGGGTACCGCACTGAAGCTTTCTTT
J gene: TRBJ1-5; D gene: -; V gene: TRBV29-1; clone size: -; CDR3 protein: CSVTAPLGADTQHF; CDR3 DNA: TGCAGCGTAACAGCGCCCTTGGGGGCAGATACGCAGCATTTT
J gene: TRBJ2-7; D gene: -; V gene: TRBV28; clone size: -; CDR3 protein: CASNPQVLDEQYF; CDR3 DNA: TGTGCCAGCAACCCCCAGGTGCTCGACGAGCAGTACTTC
J gene: TRBJ2-7; D gene: -; V gene: TRBV6-5; clone size: -; CDR3 protein: CASSPDRSTYEQYF; CDR3 DNA: TGTGCCAGCAGCCCCGATAGGTCGACCTACGAGCAGTACTTC
J gene: TRBJ2-7; D gene: TRBD1; V gene: TRBV11-2; clone size: many; CDR3 protein: CASRKFGQAQGSYEQYF; CDR3 DNA: TGTGCCAGCAGAAAGTTTGGACAGGCCCAAGGGAGCTACGAGCAGTACTTC
J gene: TRBJ1-6; D gene: -; V gene: TRBV11-2; clone size: many; CDR3 protein: CASSLVKNSPLHF; CDR3 DNA: TGTGCCAGCAGCTTAGTAAAGAATTCACCCCTCCACTTT
J gene: TRBJ2-7; D gene: TRBD2; V gene: TRBV11-2; clone size: many; CDR3 protein: CASKAWVAGMHYEQYF; CDR3 DNA: TGTGCCAGCAAAGCGTGGGTAGCGGGAATGCACTACGAGCAGTACTTC
J gene: TRBJ1-5; D gene: -; V gene: TRBV12-3/TRBV12-4; clone size: -; CDR3 protein: CASSFNPGVGSNQPQHF; CDR3 DNA: TGTGCCAGCAGTTTCAACCCGGGGGTGGGTAGCAATCAGCCCCAGCATTTT
J gene: TRBJ1-1; D gene: -; V gene: TRBV6-5; clone size: few; CDR3 protein: CASSYEGRGAEAFF; CDR3 DNA: TGTGCCAGCAGTTACGAGGGTCGGGGCGCTGAAGCTTTCTTT
J gene: TRBJ2-5; D gene: -; V gene: TRBV29-1; clone size: few; CDR3 protein: CSVRLLETQYF; CDR3 DNA: TGCAGCGTTCGACTATTGGAGACCCAGTACTTC